The 32 T cell receptor beta chains below all came from one sample that was sequenced in a study of OX40 agonist ivuxolimab in advanced cancers. Clones were read by immunoSEQ multiplex PCR, and TCRdb kept only the in-frame ones, dropping some. The sample has around 63,000 clones, roughly 91% seen once. Material: CD4+ or CD8+ T cells sorted from blood, obtained in a trial of the OX40 agonist ivuxolimab. Source of these receptors: an adult with an advanced solid tumor such as melanoma, head and neck, liver or kidney cancer.

In DNA, the CDR3 is TGTGCCTGGATTCCAGGGGTCACTGAAGCTTTCTTT. It yields the protein CAWIPGVTEAFF. The V call is TRBV30, the J call TRBJ1-1; a possible D gene is TRBD1 (6 bases). The CDR3 length is 12 residues. Trimming stripped 4 bases from V and 4 bases from J, with 10 bases between. Germline-derived CDR1 and CDR2 are GTSNPN and SVGIG (reference sequence). Together with reference TRBV30 and TRBJ1-1, the CDR3 gives the full variable domain: SQTIHQWPATLVQPVGSPLSLECTVEGTSNPNLYWYRQAAGRGLQLLFYSVGIGQISSEVPQNLSASRPQDRQFILSSKKLLLSDSGFYLCAWIPGVTEAFFGQGTRLTVV.

The V call is TRBV29-1, the J call TRBJ2-3, with TRBD1 as a possible D gene (6 bases). This CDR3 comprises 13 residues. Germline CDR1 reads SQVTM; CDR2 reads ANQGSEA. Trimming removed 6 bases at V and 4 bases at J, with 14 bases between. CDR3 sequence (DNA): TGCAGCGTCGCCGGGACACGGGCAGATACGCAGTATTTT. This gives the protein CSVAGTRADTQYF.

The J gene is TRBJ1-3, the V gene TRBV28, with 7 bases that match TRBD1. CDR1 and CDR2 from the germline V gene are MDHEN and SYDVKM. V was pared by 4 bases and J by 2 bases, with 2 bases of the junction left unmatched. This CDR3 comprises 14 residues. CDR3 residues: CASSYRGAGNTIYF. CDR3 sequence (DNA): TGTGCCAGCAGTTACAGGGGCGCTGGAAACACCATATATTTT.

This chain links TRBV9 with TRBJ2-1, with D possibly being TRBD2 (6 bases). The germline CDR1 and CDR2 sequences are SGDLS and YYNGEE. V shed 3 bases and J shed 0 bases, with 13 bases lying between them. This CDR3 has 16 amino acids. As DNA, the CDR3 is TGTGCCAGCAGCGCCGGGGGTGCGAGCTCCTACAATGAGCAGTTCTTC. Translating it yields CASSAGGASSYNEQFF.

The V and J genes are TRBV5-1 and TRBJ1-1, with 7 nucleotides matching TRBD1. The length of the CDR3 is 12 residues. V trimming: 3 bases; J trimming: 7 bases; junction bases outside the gene matches: 3. Germline assignment: CDR1 SGHRS and CDR2 YFSETQ. The CDR3 loop reads CASSSTGIEAFF. The CDR3 DNA sequence: TGCGCCAGCAGCTCGACAGGGATTGAAGCTTTCTTT.

This clone was seen once. The chain carries TRBV6-1 and TRBJ1-3; D gene ambiguous. Germline V CDR1 and CDR2: MNHNS, SASEGT. With 3 bases removed from V and 9 bases from J, the gap between germline ends came to 21 bases. This CDR3 has 16 amino acids. CDR3 sequence: CASSEISLVRRSTIYF. The DNA of the CDR3 is TGTGCCAGCAGTGAGATAAGCCTGGTACGTAGGAGCACCATATATTTT.

The genes are TRBV5-1 and TRBJ2-7; 8 bases line up with TRBD1. The germline CDR1 and CDR2 sequences are SGHRS and YFSETQ. The CDR3 consists of 14 residues. Losses at the gene ends were 0 bases for V and 2 bases for J; bases not matched to a gene: 1. This CDR3 reads CASSLVQGAYEQYF. The CDR3 coding sequence is TGCGCCAGCAGCTTGGTACAGGGGGCCTACGAGCAGTACTTC.

J is TRBJ2-7 and V is TRBV28; TRBD2 matches 7 bases. This CDR3 spans 15 amino acids. V lost 8 bases and J lost 2; bases outside the gene matches: 12. Germline CDR1 and CDR2: MDHEN and SYDVKM. Here the CDR3 reads CASASLGLRTYEQYF. The CDR3 nucleotides are TGTGCCAGCGCCTCCCTGGGACTACGTACCTACGAGCAGTACTTC.

V gene TRBV27 combines with J gene TRBJ2-7, with D possibly being TRBD2 (6 bases). The V end was cut by 3 bases, the J end by 2 bases, with 8 bases between. The germline CDR1 and CDR2 sequences are MNHEY and SMNVEV (reference sequence). CDR3 length: 13 residues. The CDR3 DNA reads TGTGCCAGCAGTTTTGGGGGGACCTACGAGCAGTACTTC. As protein: CASSFGGTYEQYF.

This chain joins TRBV5-1 and TRBJ2-1; D may match TRBD1 or TRBD2 (5 bases each). CDR1 is SGHRS, CDR2 YFSETQ, per germline. Deletions cut 3 bases from V and 10 bases from J, with 8 bases between. This CDR3 comprises 11 residues. The CDR3 DNA is TGCGCCAGCAGCTGGGGACGGGAGCAGTTCTTC. Protein sequence: CASSWGREQFF.

The chain is built from TRBV9 and TRBJ1-1; D is ambiguous. With 3 bases removed from V and 4 bases from J, the gap between germline ends came to 7 bases. The germline gives CDR1 SGDLS, CDR2 YYNGEE. The CDR3 totals 12 residues. The CDR3 bases are TGTGCCAGCAGCGCGCAGGCCACTGAAGCTTTCTTT. Its protein is CASSAQATEAFF.

The chain is built from TRBV28 and TRBJ2-1; 9 positions agree with TRBD2. CDR1 MDHEN and CDR2 SYDVKM come from the germline V gene. V lost 3 bases and J lost 4; bases outside the gene matches: 13. The CDR3 spans 18 residues. The CDR3 reads CASSFYVAGVSSYNEQFF. The CDR3 DNA sequence: TGTGCCAGCAGTTTTTATGTAGCGGGGGTTTCCTCATACAATGAGCAGTTCTTC.

This clone has just one count. The V gene is TRBV10-3, the J gene TRBJ2-3; a weak D match, TRBD2 (6 bases). Germline lookup yields CDR1 ENHRY and CDR2 SYGVKD. V was pared by 9 bases and J by 4 bases, with 14 bases between. The CDR3 covers 13 residues. The CDR3 here is CAIALGEADTQYF. The CDR3 nucleotides read TGTGCCATAGCCCTGGGGGAGGCAGATACGCAGTATTTT.

This chain joins TRBV11-3 and TRBJ2-7, with TRBD1 identical over 9 bases. Germline CDR1 reads SGHNT; CDR2 reads YENEEA. With V trimmed by 1 base and J by 2 bases, 9 bases remained unmatched. CDR3 length equals 17 residues. CDR3 sequence (DNA): TGTGCCAGCAGCTTAGCCGGACAGGGGAGGAGGGCCTACGAGCAGTACTTC. As protein: CASSLAGQGRRAYEQYF.

The chain couples TRBV9 to TRBJ2-1; weak D call: TRBD2 (6 bases). V was cut by 3 bases and J by 8 bases, with 12 bases left in between. CDR1 and CDR2 from the germline V gene are SGDLS and YYNGEE. There are 13 residues in the CDR3. Written as DNA, the CDR3 is TGTGCCAGCAGCGCCCGGGAGCTCGATGAGCAGTTCTTC. Encoded protein: CASSARELDEQFF.

The V and J genes are TRBV6-5 and TRBJ1-2, with a tentative D call TRBD1 (5 bases). The CDR3 is 13 residues long. CDR1 and CDR2 from the germline V gene are MNHEY and SVGAGI. V shed 7 bases and J shed 4 bases, with 13 bases lying between them. The DNA of the CDR3 is TGTGCCAGCACCTTGGGGCAGAGCTATGGCTACACCTTC. Translating gives CASTLGQSYGYTF.

This rearrangement joins TRBV27 to TRBJ2-1; 9 bases map to TRBD2. The germline CDR1 and CDR2 sequences are MNHEY and SMNVEV (reference sequence). CDR3 size: 14 residues. V dropped 10 bases and J dropped 0; count of bases not matched to a gene: 4. CDR3 DNA sequence: TGTGCCACTAATAGCGGGAGCTCCTACAATGAGCAGTTCTTC. It translates to CATNSGSSYNEQFF.

The chain uses TRBV4-1 and TRBJ2-4; D gene uncertain. The CDR3 totals 12 residues. V was pared by 4 bases and J by 5 bases, with 6 bases between. Germline lookup yields CDR1 MGHRA and CDR2 YSYEKL. CDR3 nucleotides: TGCGCCAGCAGCCCGGGCGAAAACATTCAGTACTTC. It translates to CASSPGENIQYF.

The V call is TRBV7-6, the J call TRBJ2-1; a possible D gene is TRBD2 (6 bases). CDR1 is SGHVS, CDR2 FNYEAQ, per germline. The CDR3 spans 12 residues. Trimming removed 0 bases at V and 10 bases at J, with 7 bases between. CDR3 loop: CASSLAGREQFF. CDR3 nucleotides: TGTGCCAGCAGCTTAGCGGGGAGGGAGCAGTTCTTC.

In nucleotides, the CDR3 is TGTGCCAGCAGTTCATTCCGACAGGGGAACTACGAGCAGTACTTC. It encodes CASSSFRQGNYEQYF. This chain links TRBV28 with TRBJ2-7; 8 nucleotides match TRBD1. This CDR3 has 15 amino acids. Per germline, CDR1 MDHEN and CDR2 SYDVKM. V was pared by 4 bases and J by 3 bases, with 8 bases of the junction left unmatched.

This clone appeared once. This chain uses TRBV2 with TRBJ2-4; 11 bases match TRBD2. The V and J ends lost 4 bases and 8 bases, in that order; junction bases with no gene match: 7. This CDR3 region has 15 residues. Germline CDR1 and CDR2: SNHLY and FYNNEI. This CDR3 reads CASSVVTSGSDIQYF. CDR3 DNA: TGTGCCAGCAGTGTGGTAACTAGCGGGAGTGACATTCAGTACTTC. The variable domain in full, completed from reference TRBV2 and TRBJ2-4, reads EPEVTQTPSHQVTQMGQEVILRCVPISNHLYFYWYRQILGQKVEFLVSFYNNEISEKSEIFDDQFSVERPDGSNFTLKIRSTKLEDSAMYFCASSVVTSGSDIQYFGAGTRLSVL.

The genes are TRBV27 and TRBJ2-1, with TRBD2 identical over 7 bases. Losses at the gene ends were 3 bases for V and 0 bases for J; bases not matched to a gene: 5. The CDR3 extends over 16 amino acids. Germline V gene data show CDR1 as MNHEY and CDR2 as SMNVEV (reference sequence). The CDR3 coding sequence is TGTGCCAGCAGTTTCGCTAGCGGAAGCTCCTACAATGAGCAGTTCTTC. It translates to CASSFASGSSYNEQFF.

Only one count was recorded for this clone. This sequence joins TRBV4-1 and TRBJ1-1, with D hard to call. The germline gives CDR1 MGHRA, CDR2 YSYEKL. The germline V and J ends were trimmed by 4 bases and 5 bases, with 17 bases remaining between them. The CDR3 is made up of 15 amino acids. This CDR3 reads CASSREWVEETEAFF. Here the CDR3 DNA reads TGCGCCAGCAGCCGAGAATGGGTTGAGGAGACTGAAGCTTTCTTT.

The V call is TRBV5-1, the J call TRBJ2-1, with a weak D call TRBD1 (8 bases). The ends were cut back, 3 bases at V and 2 bases at J, with 12 bases in the middle. CDR3 size: 15 residues. The germline V gene has CDR1 SGHRS and CDR2 YFSETQ. The CDR3 region is CASSSTGGAYNEQFF. The CDR3 nucleotides read TGCGCCAGCAGCTCTACAGGGGGGGCCTACAATGAGCAGTTCTTC.

The gene calls are TRBV25-1 and TRBJ2-1; 11 nucleotides match TRBD2. CDR3 length: 17 amino acids. Germline-derived CDR1 and CDR2 are MGHDK and SYGVNS. J was trimmed by 1 base and V by 2 bases; bases with no gene match: 4. CDR3 sequence reads: CASSEPRLAGSYNEQFF. DNA of the CDR3: TGTGCCAGCAGTGAACCCAGACTAGCGGGGTCCTACAATGAGCAGTTCTTC.

The chain links TRBV19 to TRBJ2-1; D is ambiguous. Germline CDR1 reads LNHDA; CDR2 reads SQIVND (reference sequence). The CDR3 spans 12 residues. V was pared by 1 base and J by 6 bases, with 4 bases between. In DNA, the CDR3 is TGTGCCAGTAGTATAGGGGCCAATGAGCAGTTCTTC. It codes for CASSIGANEQFF.

The chain carries TRBV25-1 and TRBJ2-3; TRBD2 aligns across 7 bases. The CDR3 contains 14 residues. V lost 3 bases, J lost 6 bases, and 6 bases stayed unmatched. The germline V gene encodes CDR1 MGHDK and CDR2 SYGVNS. The CDR3 region has the DNA TGTGCCAGCAGTGACGGCGGGAGAACCGATACGCAGTATTTT. It encodes CASSDGGRTDTQYF.

This clone showed up just a few times. The chain is built from TRBV19 and TRBJ1-1, with 7 bases identical to TRBD1. This CDR3 region has 15 residues. V shed 5 bases, J shed 0 bases, and the junction held 6 bases outside the gene matches. Germline V gene sequence: CDR1 LNHDA, CDR2 SQIVND (reference sequence). The CDR3: CASSAGQAMNTEAFF. The CDR3 region has the DNA TGTGCCAGTAGTGCAGGACAGGCGATGAACACTGAAGCTTTCTTT. The variable domain in full, with the rest retrieved from reference TRBV19 and TRBJ1-1, is DGGITQSPKYLFRKEGQNVTLSCEQNLNHDAMYWYRQDPGQGLRLIYYSQIVNDFQKGDIAEGYSVSREKKESFPLTVTSAQKNPTAFYLCASSAGQAMNTEAFFGQGTRLTVV.

The V call is TRBV27, the J call TRBJ2-7; possibly TRBD1 or TRBD2 for D (5 bases each). V was clipped by 4 bases and J by 7 bases, with 17 bases between them. The CDR3 extends over 14 amino acids. Germline V gene lookup returns CDR1 MNHEY and CDR2 SMNVEV (reference sequence). In DNA, the CDR3 is TGTGCCAGCAGTTATACTCCCTCGGGGCGGGAGCAGTACTTC. This encodes CASSYTPSGREQYF.

The chain carries TRBV27 and TRBJ1-2; D may be TRBD1 (5 bases). Germline V gives CDR1 MNHEY, CDR2 SMNVEV (reference sequence). This CDR3 spans 13 amino acids. V was trimmed by 2 bases and J by 2 bases, leaving 6 bases between them. CDR3 residues: CASSLRQNYGYTF. For the CDR3, the DNA is TGTGCCAGCAGTTTAAGACAGAACTATGGCTACACCTTC.

The CDR3 DNA reads as TGTGCCAGCAGCTACCGACAGGGGAGTTTAAATGAGCAGTTCTTC. This gives the protein CASSYRQGSLNEQFF. The chain recombines TRBV7-3 with TRBJ2-1; 8 bases line up with TRBD1. The CDR3 has 15 residues. CDR1 and CDR2 (germline): SGHTA, FQGTGA. Losses at the gene ends were 4 bases for V and 7 bases for J; bases not matched to a gene: 9.

This clone was detected only once. The V and J genes are TRBV11-2 and TRBJ2-7, with 10 bases that match TRBD1. The CDR3 spans 15 residues. Germline V gene sequence: CDR1 SGHAT, CDR2 FQNNGV. Trimming at V came to 5 bases and at J to 5 bases, leaving 9 bases not matched to a gene. DNA for the CDR3: TGTGCCAGCAGCCCCCGCCGGGACAGGGGTGACGAGCAGTACTTC. Protein: CASSPRRDRGDEQYF.